This T cell receptor beta chain was recovered during a study of T-cell reconstitution after alpha-beta-depleted transplantation in children. This clonotype came up many times. A library of TCRbeta sequences, prepared with unique molecular identifiers, was generated. TCRdb reanalysed the PCR reads using MiXCR and keeps one entry per CDR3 protein. The table has approximately 350,000 distinct CDR3 sequences, more than 10% seen once. The V end lost 2 bases, the J end lost 4 bases, and 11 bases lay between the germline ends. The CDR3 runs to 13 residues. Per germline, CDR1 GTSNPN and CDR2 SVGIG (reference sequence).

The rearrangement joins TRBV30 to TRBJ2-5; D possibly corresponds to TRBD2 (6 bases). This TCR was sampled from a human donor who donated a stem cell graft to a child with Fanconi anemia. The sequencing here drew on PBMCs, taken from the stem cell graft. The CDR3 is CAWSKEGRETQYF. The DNA of the CDR3 is TGTGCCTGGAGTAAGGAGGGACGAGAGACCCAGTACTTC.